This T cell receptor beta chain was captured by sequencing in a study of Ad26.COV2.S vaccination and SARS-CoV-2 variants. Sequencing used immunoSEQ multiplex PCR; TCRdb keeps in-frame clones, though not all of them. The table has approximately 300,000 clones, about 82% seen once. V was clipped by 8 bases and J by 0 bases, with 6 bases between them. The CDR3 runs to 12 residues. From germline, CDR1 is MDHEN and CDR2 SYDVKM. Specified treatment: about 20 received Ad26.COV2.S at low or high dose, single or two shots; 5 received placebo; per-sample allocation not given. Specimen acquisition occurred on day 63 following the initial vaccine or placebo injection.

Sequenced here: peripheral blood, sampled in a trial of Ad26.COV2.S vaccine versus placebo. The chain employs TRBV28 and TRBJ2-3; D unclear. The clonotype originates from a person aged 18-60 years who received the Ad26.COV2.S COVID-19 vaccine or a placebo. The CDR3 region is CASHSSTDTQYF. CDR3 nucleotides: TGTGCCAGCCATTCTAGCACAGATACGCAGTATTTT.